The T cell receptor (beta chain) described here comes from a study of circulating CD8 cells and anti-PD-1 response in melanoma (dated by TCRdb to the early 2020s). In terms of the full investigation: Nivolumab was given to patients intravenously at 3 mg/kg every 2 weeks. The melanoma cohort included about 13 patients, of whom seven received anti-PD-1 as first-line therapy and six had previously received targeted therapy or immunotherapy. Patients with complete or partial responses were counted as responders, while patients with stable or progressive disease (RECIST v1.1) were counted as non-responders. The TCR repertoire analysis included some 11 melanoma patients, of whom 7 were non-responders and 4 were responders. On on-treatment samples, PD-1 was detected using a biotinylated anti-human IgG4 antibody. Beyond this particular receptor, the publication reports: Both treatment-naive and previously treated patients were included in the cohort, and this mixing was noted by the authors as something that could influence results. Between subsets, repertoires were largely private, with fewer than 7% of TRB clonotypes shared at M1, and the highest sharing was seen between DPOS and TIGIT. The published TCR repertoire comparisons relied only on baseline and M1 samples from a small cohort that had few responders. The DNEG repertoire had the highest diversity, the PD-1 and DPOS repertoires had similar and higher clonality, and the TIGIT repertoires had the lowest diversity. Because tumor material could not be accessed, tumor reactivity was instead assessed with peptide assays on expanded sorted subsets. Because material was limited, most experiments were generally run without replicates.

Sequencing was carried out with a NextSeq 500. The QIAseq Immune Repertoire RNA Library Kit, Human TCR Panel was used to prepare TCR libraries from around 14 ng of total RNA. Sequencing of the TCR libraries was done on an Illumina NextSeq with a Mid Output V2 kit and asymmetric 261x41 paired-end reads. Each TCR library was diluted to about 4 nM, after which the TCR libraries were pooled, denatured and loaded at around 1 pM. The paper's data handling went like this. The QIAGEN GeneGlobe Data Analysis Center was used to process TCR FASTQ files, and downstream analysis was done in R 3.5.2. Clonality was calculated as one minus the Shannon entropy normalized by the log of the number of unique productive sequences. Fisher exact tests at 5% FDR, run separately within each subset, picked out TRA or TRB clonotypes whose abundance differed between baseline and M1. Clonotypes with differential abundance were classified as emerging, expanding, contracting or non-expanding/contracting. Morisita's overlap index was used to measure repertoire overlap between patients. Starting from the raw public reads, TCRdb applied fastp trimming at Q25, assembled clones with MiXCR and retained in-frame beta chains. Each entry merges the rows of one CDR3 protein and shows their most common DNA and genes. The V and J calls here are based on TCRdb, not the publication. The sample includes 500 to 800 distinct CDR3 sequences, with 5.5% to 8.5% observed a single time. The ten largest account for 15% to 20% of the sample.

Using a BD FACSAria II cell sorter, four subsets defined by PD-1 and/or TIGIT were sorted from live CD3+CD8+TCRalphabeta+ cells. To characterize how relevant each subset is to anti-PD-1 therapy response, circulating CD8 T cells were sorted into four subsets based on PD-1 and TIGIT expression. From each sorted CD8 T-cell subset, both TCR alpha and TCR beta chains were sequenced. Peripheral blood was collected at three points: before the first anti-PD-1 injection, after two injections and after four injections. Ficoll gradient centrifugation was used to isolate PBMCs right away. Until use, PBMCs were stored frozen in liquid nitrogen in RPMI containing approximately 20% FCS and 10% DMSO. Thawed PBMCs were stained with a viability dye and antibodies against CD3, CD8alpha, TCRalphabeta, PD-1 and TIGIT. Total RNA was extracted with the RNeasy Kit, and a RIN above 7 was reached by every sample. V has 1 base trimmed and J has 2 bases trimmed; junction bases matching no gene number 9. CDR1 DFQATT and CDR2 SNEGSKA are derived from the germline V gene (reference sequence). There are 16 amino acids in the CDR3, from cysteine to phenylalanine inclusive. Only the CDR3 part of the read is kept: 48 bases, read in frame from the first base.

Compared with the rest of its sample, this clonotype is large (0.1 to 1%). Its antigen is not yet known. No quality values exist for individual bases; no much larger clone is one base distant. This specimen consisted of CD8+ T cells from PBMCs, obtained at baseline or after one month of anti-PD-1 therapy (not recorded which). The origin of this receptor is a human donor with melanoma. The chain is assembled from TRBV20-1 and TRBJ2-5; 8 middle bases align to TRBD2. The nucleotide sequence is TGCAGTGCTAGAGGCGGGGGGCGGGGTCCACAAGAGACCCAGTACTTC. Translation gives CSARGGGRGPQETQYF.